Shown below are 10 T cell receptor beta chains from a single sample sequenced in a study of cytomegalovirus exposure and HLA in healthy donors (dated by TCRdb to 2017 to 2019). Libraries were prepared through the immunoSEQ multiplex PCR assay. For the multiplex PCR, a mixture combining 60 forward primers for TCR Vbeta segments and 13 reverse primers for TCR Jbeta segments was used. As stored in TCRdb, this immuneACCESS dataset retains in-frame rearrangements with V and J assigned. A fraction of the clones does not appear; measured against another copy, unresolved V genes explain less than half of the discrepancy, and the remainder lacks a known reason. This sample has tens of thousands of clones in its table, and under 90% of those were observed once. The top ten hold approximately 31% of the sample. The sequenced sample was PBMCs. These receptors were obtained from a man aged 45 to 65 in good health and CMV-seropositive.

The rearrangement joins TRBV5-4 to TRBJ2-7, with D perhaps TRBD1 (6 bases). The V and J ends lost 4 bases and 6 bases respectively, with 8 bases between them. This CDR3 region has 11 residues. Germline V gene sequence: CDR1 SGHNT, CDR2 YYREEE (reference sequence). CDR3 nucleotides: TGTGCCAGCAGCAGCAGGGGCGAGCAGTACTTC. Amino acids: CASSSRGEQYF. Based on the CDR3 plus reference TRBV5-4 and TRBJ2-7, the full variable domain is ETGVTQSPTHLIKTRGQQVTLRCSSQSGHNTVSWYQQALGQGPQFIFQYYREEENGRGNFPPRFSGLQFPNYSSELNVNALELDDSALYLCASSSRGEQYFGPGTRLTVT.

V usage is TRBV19 and J usage is TRBJ1-1; tentatively, D is TRBD1 (6 bases). This CDR3 is built from 15 residues. Trimming left V 9 bases short and J 0 bases short, with 17 bases between. Per the germline V gene, CDR1 is LNHDA and CDR2 is SQIVND (reference sequence). CDR3 sequence reads: CASRSRGSMNTEAFF. CDR3 bases: TGTGCCAGCCGTAGCAGGGGATCCATGAACACTGAAGCTTTCTTT.

The chain recombines TRBV9 with TRBJ2-2, with 8 positions matching TRBD1. CDR3 length equals 17 residues. Trimming at V came to 4 bases and at J to 6 bases, leaving 14 bases not matched to a gene. Germline V gene data show CDR1 as SGDLS and CDR2 as YYNGEE. The DNA of the CDR3 is TGTGCCAGCAGCCGGACAGGGTTAGGGATGGGCTCCGGGGAGCTGTTTTTT. Protein sequence: CASSRTGLGMGSGELFF.

The chain employs TRBV6-1 and TRBJ1-1; D may be TRBD1 (5 bases). The CDR3 sequence is 14 residues long. The ends were cut back, 5 bases at V and 0 bases at J, with 10 bases in the middle. Germline V gene data show CDR1 as MNHNS and CDR2 as SASEGT. The CDR3 protein is CASSSRQMNTEAFF. The CDR3 DNA sequence: TGTGCCAGCAGTTCCCGACAGATGAACACTGAAGCTTTCTTT.

V usage is TRBV29-1 and J usage is TRBJ2-7; D perhaps matches TRBD1 (5 bases). The germline CDR1 and CDR2 sequences are SQVTM and ANQGSEA. The CDR3 loop spans 13 amino acids. V was cut by 2 bases and J by 2 bases, with 10 bases left in between. CDR3 region: CSVENTGTYEQYF. The CDR3 bases are TGCAGCGTTGAAAATACAGGAACCTACGAGCAGTACTTC.

This clone appeared a few times. V is TRBV27 and J is TRBJ1-2; 9 bases line up with TRBD1. J was trimmed by 5 bases and V by 0 bases; bases with no gene match: 4. CDR1 is MNHEY, CDR2 SMNVEV, per germline (reference sequence). This CDR3 has 15 residues. This CDR3 is CASSLSGQGWYGYTF. CDR3 DNA: TGTGCCAGCAGTTTATCAGGACAGGGGTGGTATGGCTACACCTTC.

V usage is TRBV7-9 and J usage is TRBJ2-3; the match to TRBD2 covers 11 bases. Per germline, CDR1 SEHNR and CDR2 FQNEAQ (reference sequence). Germline trimming cut 3 bases from V and 6 bases from J; bases unmatched to any gene: 8. The CDR3 consists of 16 residues. The CDR3 is CASSLLTSGKRDTQYF. For the CDR3, the DNA is TGTGCCAGCAGCTTGTTGACTAGCGGGAAGCGGGATACGCAGTATTTT.

The rearrangement uses TRBV18 and TRBJ2-3, with 10 nucleotides matching TRBD1. The CDR3 has 15 amino acids. V shed 6 bases and J 1 base; nucleotides not matched to a gene: 4. Germline CDR1 reads KGHSH; CDR2 reads LQKENI. The CDR3 DNA reads TGTGCCAGCTCGCCCGGGACAGGGGGCACAGATACGCAGTATTTT. The encoded protein is CASSPGTGGTDTQYF.

The V and J genes are TRBV4-3 and TRBJ2-3, with TRBD2 matching 9 bases. J gave up 0 bases and V 0 bases, and 13 bases lay outside the gene matches. Germline V CDR1 and CDR2: LGHNA, YSLEER. The CDR3 is 20 amino acids. In DNA form, the CDR3 reads TGCGCCAGCAGCCAAGACTCCGCGGGAGGGACGAGTGCTAGCACAGATACGCAGTATTTT. Encoded protein: CASSQDSAGGTSASTDTQYF.

The chain combines TRBV6-5 with TRBJ2-1; 7 nucleotides match TRBD1. Germline CDR1 reads MNHEY; CDR2 reads SVGAGI. The CDR3 loop spans 13 amino acids. J was trimmed by 7 bases and V by 0 bases; bases with no gene match: 0. CDR3 coding DNA: TGTGCCAGCAGTTACTCGGACAGGAATGAGCAGTTCTTC. Protein sequence: CASSYSDRNEQFF.